These 9 T cell receptor beta chains came from one sample sequenced in a study of T cell changes during pregnancy in multiple sclerosis. TCRdb's table, derived via immunoSEQ multiplex PCR, lists solely in-frame clones and lacks some. The table has about 80,000 clones, approximately 93% seen once. Sequencing was performed on peripheral blood, taken in the second trimester of pregnancy. The receptor set was obtained from a female donor in good health, enrolled as a control in a pregnancy study.

In this sample, this clone turned up once. Germline is not matched at one junction end, which may reflect a read error. The V and J genes are TRBV9 and TRBJ2-1, with 11 nucleotides matching TRBD2. The CDR3 runs 15 residues. The germline V gene has CDR1 SGDLS and CDR2 YYNGEE. CDR3 coding DNA: TGTGCCAGCAACGTAGACACTAGCGGGAGTAATGAGCAGTTCTTC. Protein: CASNVDTSGSNEQFF.

A single count supports this clone. The rearrangement links TRBV18 to TRBJ2-6; the D gene is possibly TRBD2 (5 bases). This CDR3 is 16 amino acids long. Germline assignment: CDR1 KGHSH and CDR2 LQKENI. V was trimmed by 5 bases and J by 0 bases, leaving 11 bases between them. The CDR3 sequence is CASSSGRDSGANVLTF. CDR3 in DNA: TGTGCCAGCTCATCCGGACGGGACTCTGGGGCCAACGTCCTGACTTTC.

The V call is TRBV5-1, the J call TRBJ2-1; 10 bases map to TRBD2. This CDR3 comprises 19 residues. Germline V CDR1 and CDR2: SGHRS, YFSETQ. With 1 base clipped from V and 0 bases from J, the junction kept 10 bases outside the gene matches. CDR3 region: CASSLFPSGSGHSYNEQFF. The CDR3 nucleotides read TGCGCCAGCAGCTTGTTCCCTAGCGGGAGCGGTCACTCCTACAATGAGCAGTTCTTC.

J is TRBJ1-1 and V is TRBV7-9, with TRBD1 matching 7 bases. The CDR3 extends over 15 amino acids. Germline trimming cut 5 bases from V and 2 bases from J; bases unmatched to any gene: 8. In germline, CDR1 is SEHNR, CDR2 FQNEAQ (reference sequence). CDR3 region: CASSPRQGYNTEAFF. DNA of the CDR3: TGTGCCAGCAGCCCTAGACAGGGATACAACACTGAAGCTTTCTTT.

The V call is TRBV2, the J call TRBJ2-4; possibly TRBD1 for D (6 bases). This CDR3 has 15 residues. With 3 bases removed from V and 8 bases from J, the gap between germline ends came to 17 bases. Germline V gene sequence: CDR1 SNHLY, CDR2 FYNNEI. The CDR3 DNA sequence: TGTGCCAGCAGTGAGGTTGGGGGCATGGGGGACATTCAGTACTTC. Its protein product is CASSEVGGMGDIQYF.

The table lists this clone with a few counts. The chain combines TRBV19 with TRBJ1-1, with D possibly TRBD1 on 5 matching bases. The CDR3 contains 16 residues. Germline V gene lookup returns CDR1 LNHDA and CDR2 SQIVND (reference sequence). V was trimmed by 1 base and J by 0 bases, leaving 12 bases between them. The CDR3, as DNA: TGTGCCAGTAGTATAGGCCGACAGTTCATGAACACTGAAGCTTTCTTT. Residues: CASSIGRQFMNTEAFF.

J is TRBJ1-6 and V is TRBV27; possible D gene TRBD1, 6 bases. V was trimmed by 2 bases and J by 7 bases, leaving 6 bases between them. The germline gives CDR1 MNHEY, CDR2 SMNVEV (reference sequence). The CDR3 has 13 amino acids. The CDR3 region has the DNA TGTGCCAGCAGTTTAGGGGGCAATTCACCCCTCCACTTT. This encodes CASSLGGNSPLHF.

V is TRBV2 and J is TRBJ1-2, with a possible D match to TRBD1 (6 bases). The CDR3 contains 17 residues. Germline CDR1 is SNHLY and CDR2 is FYNNEI. Deletions cut 0 bases from V and 7 bases from J, with 21 bases between. In DNA form, the CDR3 reads TGTGCCAGCAGTGAAGCGGGGGCAGCCCGCCCGAGGCGTGGCTACACCTTC. Its translation: CASSEAGAARPRRGYTF.

This chain joins TRBV20-1 and TRBJ2-1, with no clear D. The CDR3 runs 11 residues. The V end lost 6 bases, the J end lost 5 bases, and 8 bases lay between the germline ends. Germline loops: CDR1 DFQATT, CDR2 SNEGSKA (reference sequence). The CDR3 DNA follows: TGCAGTGCAGGAGATAACAATGAGCAGTTCTTC. Translation gives CSAGDNNEQFF.